This T cell receptor beta chain came from a study of Graves' ophthalmopathy and Graves' hyperthyroidism. Study-wide results and limits: The majority of expanded thyroid clonotypes above 0.001 frequency also occurred in blood.

Sampling over 7.5 ml of fresh peripheral blood provided the PBMCs. To note about this clonotype: What it binds is unknown.

The TCR beta CDR3 regions underwent amplification from RNA transcripts. After a first-round RT-PCR with HTBI primers, a second-round multiplex PCR was run. A single record per CDR3 protein comes from TCRdb applying MiXCR to the multiplex PCR reads. The table shows hundreds of thousands of distinct CDR3 sequences, with 22% occurring only once. V shed 6 bases and J 5 bases; nucleotides not matched to a gene: 12. The germline V gene encodes CDR1 ENHRY and CDR2 SYGVKD. CDR3 length equals 15 residues. This TCR derives from a woman between 18 and 30 years old with stable Graves' hyperthyroidism. Some clones in this sample may be carry-over from other donors' samples. The V gene is TRBV10-3, the J gene TRBJ1-2; 7 positions match TRBD1. The sequenced material came from peripheral blood. Here the CDR3 DNA reads TGTGCCATCAGAGGGGGGGACAGTGTGGTGTATGGCTACACCTTC. It translates to CAIRGGDSVVYGYTF.